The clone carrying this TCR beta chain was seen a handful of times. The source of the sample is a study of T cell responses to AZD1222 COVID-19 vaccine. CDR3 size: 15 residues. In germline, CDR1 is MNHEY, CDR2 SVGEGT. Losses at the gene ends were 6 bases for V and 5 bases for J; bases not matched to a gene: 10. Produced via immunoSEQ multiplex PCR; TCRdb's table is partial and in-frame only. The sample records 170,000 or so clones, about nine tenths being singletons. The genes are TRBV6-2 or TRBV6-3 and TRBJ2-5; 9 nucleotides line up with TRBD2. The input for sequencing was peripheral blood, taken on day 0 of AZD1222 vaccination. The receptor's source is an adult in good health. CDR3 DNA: TGTGCCAGCAGCCCGGGACTAGCAGATTTGGAGACCCAGTACTTC. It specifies CASSPGLADLETQYF.